Each of the 26 T cell receptor beta chains below was sequenced from the same sample in a study of T cell repertoires in cytomegalovirus infection. Which antigens these TCRs recognize remains unknown. TCRdb redid the calling of the reads with MiXCR, one entry per CDR3 protein. The table includes around 800,000 distinct CDR3 sequences, approximately 30% detected once. Sequencing used cultured CD8+ T cells from PBMCs, obtained from culture after CMV antigen stimulation. The receptors stem from a human donor in good health (CMV status not recorded). Some clones in this sample may be carry-over from other donors' samples.

This clonotype has just a few counts. This chain connects TRBV6-2 or TRBV6-3 to TRBJ2-3, with 7 positions matching TRBD1. The CDR3 length is 16 residues. The germline CDR1 and CDR2 sequences are MNHEY and SVGEGT. The junction had 12 bases not matched to a gene; V was cut back by 3 bases and J by 6 bases. DNA for the CDR3: TGTGCCAGCAGTTATGGGGACAGCCCCTCGATGGATACGCAGTATTTT. It encodes CASSYGDSPSMDTQYF.

This chain uses TRBV12-3 or TRBV12-4 with TRBJ2-2, with a tentative D call TRBD2 (6 bases). Trimming removed 6 bases at V and 11 bases at J, with 10 bases between. This CDR3 has 11 amino acids. The CDR3 loop reads CASRAGPELFF. CDR3 bases: TGTGCCAGCAGGGCGGGGCCCGAGCTGTTTTTT.

V is TRBV7-9 and J is TRBJ1-2; 11 nucleotides match TRBD1. V was pared by 5 bases and J by 6 bases, with 14 bases of the junction left unmatched. CDR3 length: 17 amino acids. The germline CDR1 and CDR2 sequences are SEHNR and FQNEAQ (reference sequence). CDR3 residues: CASSPLGRGQGEDGYTF. The CDR3 DNA follows: TGTGCCAGCAGCCCCCTAGGTAGGGGACAGGGGGAAGATGGCTACACCTTC.

This chain connects TRBV7-9 to TRBJ2-7, with D unclear. The CDR3 contains 14 residues. Germline assignment: CDR1 SEHNR and CDR2 FQNEAQ (reference sequence). The ends were cut back, 2 bases at V and 3 bases at J, with 11 bases in the middle. The CDR3 loop reads CASSLRAPDYEQYF. Written as DNA, the CDR3 is TGTGCCAGCAGCTTAAGGGCACCCGACTACGAGCAGTACTTC.

This chain links TRBV27 with TRBJ2-7; 9 nucleotides align to TRBD1. The germline V gene has CDR1 MNHEY and CDR2 SMNVEV (reference sequence). V trimming: 5 bases; J trimming: 3 bases; junction bases outside the gene matches: 5. The CDR3 has 14 amino acids. CDR3 loop: CASSETGGFYEQYF. The CDR3 DNA reads as TGTGCCAGCAGTGAGACAGGGGGATTCTACGAGCAGTACTTC.

This clonotype was counted between two and nine times. The chain has TRBV6-2 or TRBV6-3 and TRBJ2-2, with 9 bases lining up with TRBD1. The V gene end was trimmed by 7 bases and the J gene end by 2 bases; junction bases not matched to a gene: 17. CDR3 length: 19 residues. Germline CDR1 MNHEY, CDR2 SVGEGT. The CDR3 DNA reads TGTGCCAGCACCCAAGATCCCCGGGACAGGGTCTTCAACACCGGGGAGCTGTTTTTT. Its protein product is CASTQDPRDRVFNTGELFF.

Regarding this clonotype: The junction departs from germline at one end; a sequencing error may be responsible. This chain links TRBV7-3 with TRBJ2-1; D ambiguous. CDR3 length: 12 residues. Germline lookup yields CDR1 SGHTA and CDR2 FQGTGA. The CDR3 loop reads CANSVQPNEQFF. CDR3 nucleotide sequence: TGTGCCAACAGCGTCCAGCCGAATGAGCAGTTCTTC.

The chain joins TRBV19 to TRBJ2-1; TRBD2 is a possible D gene (6 bases). Between the trimmed V and J ends, which lost 7 bases and 7 bases, there was a span of 17 bases. The CDR3 runs to 14 residues. Per germline, CDR1 LNHDA and CDR2 SQIVND (reference sequence). As DNA, the CDR3 is TGTGCCAGTACCGGCAAGTCGGCGGGAAATGAGCAGTTCTTC. It specifies CASTGKSAGNEQFF.

This clonotype has just a few counts. The V and J genes are TRBV6-1 and TRBJ1-5; a possible D gene is TRBD1 (6 bases). The CDR3 totals 15 residues. Trimming stripped 0 bases from V and 3 bases from J, with 9 bases between. Germline loops: CDR1 MNHNS, CDR2 SASEGT. As DNA, the CDR3 is TGTGCCAGCAGTGAAGCCCACAGGGCCAATCAGCCCCAGCATTTT. It translates to CASSEAHRANQPQHF.

This clonotype appeared a few times. The chain combines TRBV6-1 with TRBJ1-2; TRBD1 aligns across 10 bases. Germline V gene lookup returns CDR1 MNHNS and CDR2 SASEGT. The CDR3 is 16 residues long. The junction had 8 bases not matched to a gene; V was cut back by 6 bases and J by 1 base. Here the CDR3 reads CASRGTGDLFNYGYTF. CDR3 DNA: TGTGCCAGCAGAGGGACAGGGGATCTTTTTAACTATGGCTACACCTTC.

This clonotype was recorded at least ten times. The rearrangement links TRBV12-3 or TRBV12-4 to TRBJ1-5, with D unresolved. V lost 3 bases to trimming and J lost 2 bases, with 8 bases between them. CDR3 length: 14 amino acids. CDR3 DNA sequence: TGTGCCAGCAGTTTTGGATTACGCAATCAGCCCCAGCATTTT. This encodes CASSFGLRNQPQHF.

The chain combines TRBV4-1 with TRBJ2-2, with D perhaps being TRBD1 or TRBD2 (5 bases each). Trimming pared 7 bases from V and 0 bases from J, leaving 15 bases between. The CDR3 totals 16 residues. Germline V gene data show CDR1 as MGHRA and CDR2 as YSYEKL. CDR3 in amino acids: CASTQRDRTNTGELFF. The CDR3, as DNA: TGCGCCAGCACCCAGAGGGACCGTACGAACACCGGGGAGCTGTTTTTT.

This chain connects TRBV12-3 or TRBV12-4 to TRBJ1-1, with TRBD1 matching 10 bases. After removal of 6 bases from V and 5 bases from J, the junction contained 6 bases not matched to a gene. The CDR3 contains 14 residues. The CDR3 loop reads CASRTGTGVTEAFF. Here the CDR3 DNA reads TGTGCCAGCAGGACCGGGACAGGGGTTACTGAAGCTTTCTTT.

V and J are TRBV7-9 and TRBJ1-1; D is ambiguous. Trimming cost V 8 bases and J 0 bases, with 13 bases left between them. Looked up from germline, CDR1 is SEHNR and CDR2 is FQNEAQ (reference sequence). The CDR3 is 14 amino acids. CDR3: CASALTSMNTEAFF. The CDR3 region has the DNA TGTGCCAGCGCACTGACCTCAATGAACACTGAAGCTTTCTTT.

Many counts were recorded for this clonotype. The rearrangement uses TRBV7-6 and TRBJ1-4; a possible D gene is TRBD1 (5 bases). Trimming shortened V by 4 bases and J by 7 bases, and 19 bases separated the two germline ends. This CDR3 region has 16 residues. Germline V gene lookup returns CDR1 SGHVS and CDR2 FNYEAQ. CDR3 sequence reads: CASSSLPTSRGEKLFF. In nucleotides, the CDR3 is TGTGCCAGCAGCTCTCTACCGACCTCGAGGGGTGAAAAACTGTTTTTT.

The chain uses TRBV7-6 and TRBJ2-5, with 11 bases aligning to TRBD2. The V gene's germline CDR1 is SGHVS and CDR2 FNYEAQ. V lost 8 bases to trimming and J lost 5 bases; unmatched junction nucleotides: 13. The CDR3 length is 16 residues. CDR3 DNA: TGTGCCAGCCGACGGGGGCTAGCGGGGGGTTCGGAGACCCAGTACTTC. Its translation: CASRRGLAGGSETQYF.

The J gene is TRBJ1-2, the V gene TRBV19; D is unresolved. Trimming removed 5 bases at V and 2 bases at J, with 6 bases between. This CDR3 spans 12 amino acids. Germline V gives CDR1 LNHDA, CDR2 SQIVND (reference sequence). CDR3 loop: CASSQRNYGYTF. The CDR3 nucleotides are TGTGCCAGTAGTCAACGGAACTATGGCTACACCTTC.

V usage is TRBV6-2 or TRBV6-3 and J usage is TRBJ2-1, with D uncertain. The germline V and J ends were trimmed by 2 bases and 3 bases, with 14 bases remaining between them. Per the germline V gene, CDR1 is MNHEY and CDR2 is SVGEGT. The CDR3 sequence is 16 residues long. Written as DNA, the CDR3 is TGTGCCAGCAGTTACATAGGGATCCTCTTCTACAATGAGCAGTTCTTC. It codes for CASSYIGILFYNEQFF.

This clonotype was recorded a few times. The rearrangement links TRBV5-8 to TRBJ2-2; TRBD1 aligns across 8 bases. V gave up 0 bases and J gave up 5 bases; unmatched junction bases: 9. This CDR3 spans 17 amino acids. Germline loops: CDR1 SGHTS, CDR2 YDEGEE. CDR3 amino acids: CASSLGLGTGGTGELFF. CDR3 bases: TGTGCCAGCAGCTTGGGCCTCGGGACAGGCGGTACCGGGGAGCTGTTTTTT.

Written as DNA, the CDR3 is TGTGCCAGCAGCCATCCAGGGGAAGCCTACAATGAGCAGTTCTTC. It codes for CASSHPGEAYNEQFF. This chain connects TRBV5-5 to TRBJ2-1, with D maybe TRBD1 (6 bases). Per the germline V gene, CDR1 is SGHKS and CDR2 is YYEKEE (reference sequence). CDR3 length: 15 amino acids. V lost 4 bases and J lost 2, with 13 bases in between.

V gene TRBV5-6 combines with J gene TRBJ2-2; no reliable D call. V was pared by 5 bases and J by 1 base, with 12 bases between. This CDR3 region has 15 residues. Germline V gene lookup returns CDR1 SGHDT and CDR2 YYEEEE. CDR3 loop: CASSSARLNTGELFF. In nucleotides, the CDR3 is TGTGCCAGCAGTTCCGCCAGACTGAACACCGGGGAGCTGTTTTTT.

This chain links TRBV5-4 with TRBJ2-1, with no clear D. This CDR3 comprises 15 residues. V lost 4 bases and J lost 5, with 16 bases in between. Germline lookup yields CDR1 SGHNT and CDR2 YYREEE (reference sequence). CDR3 region: CASSPIEQHNNEQFF. The CDR3 coding sequence is TGTGCCAGCAGCCCGATCGAACAGCACAACAATGAGCAGTTCTTC.

This clonotype was recorded at least ten times. The gene calls are TRBV7-2 and TRBJ1-5; the D is unclear. The CDR3 has 16 amino acids. V was clipped by 5 bases and J by 3 bases, with 17 bases between them. Germline V gene sequence: CDR1 SGHTA, CDR2 FQGNSA. The CDR3 DNA reads as TGTGCCAGCAGCCCTTTGGGCCAGTCCCCCAATCAGCCCCAGCATTTT. This encodes CASSPLGQSPNQPQHF. Together with reference TRBV7-2 and TRBJ1-5, the CDR3 gives the full variable domain: GAGVSQSPSNKVTEKGKDVELRCDPISGHTALYWYRQSLGQGLEFLIYFQGNSAPDKSGLPSDRFSAERTGGSVSTLTIQRTQQEDSAVYLCASSPLGQSPNQPQHFGDGTRLSIL.

This chain connects TRBV14 to TRBJ2-1; D remains ambiguous. V was pared by 2 bases and J by 9 bases, with 17 bases between. Germline CDR1 reads SGHDN; CDR2 reads FVKESK. The CDR3 spans 15 residues. Written as DNA, the CDR3 is TGTGCCAGCAGCCAAATCGGTCCCCAAGGTACTGAGCAGTTCTTC. This gives the protein CASSQIGPQGTEQFF. Based on the CDR3 plus reference TRBV14 and TRBJ2-1, the full variable domain is EAGVTQFPSHSVIEKGQTVTLRCDPISGHDNLYWYRRVMGKEIKFLLHFVKESKQDESGMPNNRFLAERTGGTYSTLKVQPAELEDSGVYFCASSQIGPQGTEQFFGPGTRLTVL.

At least ten counts were recorded for this clonotype. The rearrangement uses TRBV2 and TRBJ1-5; D may be TRBD1 (5 bases). Germline V gene sequence: CDR1 SNHLY, CDR2 FYNNEI. This CDR3 comprises 14 residues. The V and J ends lost 6 bases and 9 bases respectively, with 18 bases between them. CDR3 sequence: CASRDYFPRGPQHF. The CDR3 DNA reads TGTGCCAGCAGAGATTATTTTCCAAGGGGGCCCCAGCATTTT.

This rearrangement joins TRBV19 to TRBJ2-1; the D is unclear. Germline CDR1 is LNHDA and CDR2 is SQIVND (reference sequence). The CDR3 extends over 16 amino acids. The germline V and J ends were trimmed by 7 bases and 8 bases, with 24 bases remaining between them. CDR3 sequence (DNA): TGTGCCAGTAACTCCTCCCACAGAAGCAGTGTCTATGAGCAGTTCTTC. Residues: CASNSSHRSSVYEQFF.